This record covers a single TCR beta chain. Its antigen is not identified. Since a much larger clone is just one base distant, this may be a read error. It was a multiplex PCR that amplified TCR beta CDR3, with 32 V and 13 J primers. TCRdb itself ran the multiplex PCR reads through MiXCR, one entry per CDR3 protein. The sample has about 2,100 distinct CDR3 sequences, about a quarter seen once. This entry comes from a study of immune heterogeneity within non-small cell lung tumors. For the study at large: The tumor set comprised several squamous cell carcinomas and some 10 non-squamous carcinomas (plus 1 not otherwise specified). Study results and limitations: Tumor sites in a patient shared identical dominant CDR3 beta clonotypes and also carried site-unique high-frequency clones.

Bulk tumor genomic DNA (approximately 610 ng per sample) served as template. While surgery was under way, several biopsies spaced far apart were taken per primary tumor. Enrolled individuals presented with untreated, newly diagnosed non-small cell lung cancer and received curative surgery. CDR1 MNHNS and CDR2 SASEGT come from the germline V gene. The CDR3 loop spans 12 amino acids. V lost 8 bases and J lost 1, with 8 bases in between. The origin of this receptor is a man in his sixties with non-small cell lung cancer. Specimen: lung tumor tissue. This chain links TRBV6-1 with TRBJ1-1; D gene ambiguous. CDR3 in DNA: TGTGCCAGCGGCAACAGGAACACTGAAGCTTTCTTT. Translating it yields CASGNRNTEAFF.